Listed below are T cell receptor beta chains from one sample, sequenced in a study of molecular identifiers for immune sequencing clone quantification. Using its own MiXCR run on the PCR reads, TCRdb lists one record per CDR3 protein. The data show over 90,000 distinct CDR3 sequences, about 35% seen once. The sequenced sample consisted of naive CD8+ T cells from blood, with Jurkat cell RNA spiked in. The receptors shown here come from a human donor in good health. Some libraries in this study had Jurkat cell RNA spiked in. The CDR3 runs from the conserved cysteine through the conserved F or W. A D gene is named only where the DNA matches it firmly. Clone size is not always given. Where it is, it says once, few, many or a class for expanded clones.

TRBJ2-7,TRBD2,many,TRBV7-2,CASSSHSRLADEQYF,TGTGCCAGCAGCTCCCACAGCCGACTAGCGGACGAGCAGTACTTC
TRBJ2-7,.,few,TRBV19,CASSTRTVSYEQYF,TGTGCCAGTAGTACCAGGACAGTCTCCTACGAGCAGTACTTC
TRBJ1-1,.,.,TRBV7-8,CASSLVTGTPYLMNTEAFF,TGTGCCAGCAGCTTAGTTACAGGGACCCCATACCTCATGAACACTGAAGCTTTCTTT
TRBJ2-7,TRBD1,.,TRBV29-1,CSVRTGYTYEQYF,TGCAGCGTTCGGACAGGTTATACCTACGAGCAGTACTTC
TRBJ2-5,.,.,TRBV5-4,CASSKLGPQETQYF,TGTGCCAGCAGCAAACTAGGGCCACAAGAGACCCAGTACTTC
TRBJ2-2,.,.,TRBV14,CASSPLADTGELFF,TGTGCCAGCAGCCCTCTGGCTGACACCGGGGAGCTGTTTTTT
TRBJ2-7,TRBD1,.,TRBV27,CASSPTTGQSYEQYF,TGTGCCAGCAGTCCGACGACGGGACAGAGTTACGAGCAGTACTTC
TRBJ2-2,.,.,TRBV19,CASSRSFGGELFF,TGTGCCAGTAGCCGCTCCTTTGGCGGGGAGCTGTTTTTT
TRBJ2-4,TRBD1,many,TRBV7-8,CASSLLDRTGNIQYF,TGTGCCAGCAGCTTACTGGATAGGACAGGGAACATTCAGTACTTC
TRBJ1-1,.,many,TRBV7-3,CASSLLGGTEAFF,TGTGCCAGCAGCTTACTGGGGGGCACTGAAGCTTTCTTT
TRBJ2-4,TRBD2,.,TRBV20-1,CSARIQRESIKNIQYF,TGCAGTGCTAGGATCCAGCGGGAGTCGATCAAAAACATTCAGTACTTC
TRBJ1-5,.,many,TRBV6-2/TRBV6-3,CASTDYSNQPQHF,TGTGCCAGCACTGACTACTCCAATCAGCCCCAGCATTTT
TRBJ1-1,.,.,TRBV6-1,CASSEMTNTEAFF,TGTGCCAGCAGTGAAATGACGAACACTGAAGCTTTCTTT
TRBJ2-7,.,few,TRBV4-1,CASSQVGLSYEQYF,TGCGCCAGCAGCCAAGTGGGCCTCTCCTACGAGCAGTACTTC
TRBJ1-2,TRBD1,.,TRBV28,CASSSLTRGQNYGYTF,TGTGCCAGCAGTTCCTTAACCCGGGGACAGAACTATGGCTACACCTTC
TRBJ2-3,.,.,TRBV27,CASSPRPGSPDTQYF,TGTGCCAGCAGTCCGCGGCCGGGTAGCCCAGATACGCAGTATTTT
TRBJ2-1,TRBD1,many,TRBV7-2,CASSRGTGGYNEQFF,TGTGCCAGCAGCCGAGGGACAGGGGGCTACAATGAGCAGTTCTTC
TRBJ2-5,.,.,TRBV9,CASSVVPGETQYF,TGTGCCAGCAGCGTAGTTCCGGGAGAGACCCAGTACTTC
TRBJ2-7,.,once,TRBV27,CASHALNEQYF,TGTGCCAGCCACGCCCTGAACGAGCAGTACTTC
TRBJ2-2,.,once,TRBV9,CASSDIQFGELFF,TGTGCCAGCAGCGACATACAGTTCGGGGAGCTGTTTTTT
TRBJ2-1,.,few,TRBV20-1,CSASTVRNEQFF,TGCAGTGCTAGTACAGTTAGGAATGAGCAGTTCTTC
TRBJ2-7,.,.,TRBV28,CASSARTVSYEQYF,TGTGCCAGCAGTGCCCGGACAGTATCCTACGAGCAGTACTTC
TRBJ2-5,.,.,TRBV27,CASSFGPQETQYF,TGTGCCAGCAGTTTTGGGCCCCAAGAGACCCAGTACTTC
TRBJ2-7,.,.,TRBV11-2,CASSHSRSNEQYF,TGTGCCAGCAGCCATTCCCGGTCGAACGAGCAGTACTTC
TRBJ2-3,.,.,TRBV28,CASSPRLGTDTQYF,TGTGCCAGCAGCCCTAGACTAGGCACAGATACGCAGTATTTT
TRBJ1-5,.,few,TRBV28,CASSFSRLTGGNQPQHF,TGTGCCAGCAGTTTCTCCCGATTGACAGGAGGCAATCAGCCCCAGCATTTT
TRBJ2-1,.,few,TRBV14,CASSQVWTNYNEQFF,TGTGCCAGCAGCCAAGTGTGGACAAATTACAATGAGCAGTTCTTC
TRBJ2-7,TRBD2,.,TRBV4-2,CASSPFVAGASYEQYF,TGTGCCAGCAGCCCATTTGTCGCGGGAGCGTCCTACGAGCAGTACTTC
TRBJ1-5,.,few,TRBV6-1,CASSEQGSQPQHF,TGTGCCAGCAGTGAACAGGGGAGTCAGCCCCAGCATTTT
TRBJ2-1,.,.,TRBV5-6,CASSLEDNEQFF,TGTGCCAGCAGCTTGGAAGACAATGAGCAGTTCTTC
TRBJ2-5,.,once,TRBV9,CASSETTGTFQETQYF,TGTGCCAGCAGCGAAACCACCGGGACGTTCCAAGAGACCCAGTACTTC
TRBJ1-6,.,.,TRBV9,CASSKEGFNSPLHF,TGTGCCAGCAGCAAGGAAGGTTTTAATTCACCCCTCCACTTT
TRBJ2-3,TRBD2,.,TRBV11-2,CASSPGGSDTQYF,TGTGCCAGCAGCCCGGGGGGGTCAGATACGCAGTATTTT
TRBJ2-1,.,many,TRBV7-6,CASSLVSNEQFF,TGTGCCAGCAGCTTAGTATCCAATGAGCAGTTCTTC
TRBJ2-2,.,.,TRBV13,CASSLGQILNTGELFF,TGTGCCAGCAGCTTAGGACAGATCCTGAACACCGGGGAGCTGTTTTTT
TRBJ2-4,TRBD1,few,TRBV10-3,CAISESGTGLNIQYF,TGTGCCATCAGTGAGTCGGGGACAGGATTAAACATTCAGTACTTC
TRBJ2-1,.,.,TRBV21-1,CASSKASQDSSFHNEQFF,TGTGCCAGCAGCAAAGCTTCCCAAGACAGTAGCTTTCACAATGAGCAGTTCTTC
TRBJ1-2,.,.,TRBV12-3/TRBV12-4,CACSFEGLGYTF,TGTGCCTGCAGTTTCGAAGGGCTTGGCTACACCTTC
TRBJ2-3,.,few,TRBV7-2,CASSLARASGTQYF,TGTGCCAGCAGCTTAGCTAGAGCAAGCGGTACGCAGTATTTT
TRBJ2-1,.,.,TRBV12-3/TRBV12-4,CASSFGLVQETQFF,TGTGCCAGCAGTTTTGGTCTAGTCCAAGAGACCCAGTTCTTC
TRBJ2-1,TRBD2,.,TRBV4-3,CASSQSLAGDEQFF,TGCGCCAGCAGCCAGTCACTAGCGGGAGACGAGCAGTTCTTC
TRBJ2-3,.,many,TRBV28,CASSPPVPRGADTQYF,TGTGCCAGCAGTCCCCCGGTCCCCAGAGGAGCAGATACGCAGTATTTT
TRBJ1-5,TRBD1,few,TRBV2,CASSLGQGKTPQHF,TGTGCCAGCAGTCTAGGACAGGGGAAGACGCCCCAGCATTTT
TRBJ2-3,TRBD1,.,TRBV7-2,CASSLAPPFMLGTGSRTDTQYF,TGTGCCAGCAGCTTAGCTCCGCCCTTCATGCTCGGGACAGGGAGTAGGACAGATACGCAGTATTTT
TRBJ2-6,.,.,TRBV4-1,CASSQEDVVSGANVLTF,TGCGCCAGCAGCCAAGAGGATGTGGTCTCTGGGGCCAACGTCCTGACTTTC
TRBJ2-7,.,.,TRBV28,CASSLGTLYEQYF,TGTGCCAGCAGTTTAGGGACACTATACGAGCAGTACTTC
TRBJ1-5,TRBD1,.,TRBV27,CASRSDREGGNQPQHF,TGTGCCAGCAGATCCGACAGGGAAGGCGGCAATCAGCCCCAGCATTTT
TRBJ1-2,.,few,TRBV13,CVSSFGQGDGYTF,TGTGTCAGCAGCTTTGGGCAGGGCGATGGCTACACCTTC
TRBJ1-2,.,few,TRBV20-1,CTSSGTDIYGYTF,TGCACTTCTTCCGGGACGGACATTTATGGCTACACCTTC
TRBJ1-1,.,.,TRBV13,CASSFTPARGAEAFF,TGTGCCAGCAGCTTCACCCCGGCCAGGGGCGCTGAAGCTTTCTTT
TRBJ2-7,.,many,TRBV29-1,CSVVAAYEQYF,TGCAGCGTTGTCGCGGCCTACGAGCAGTACTTC
TRBJ2-3,TRBD2,.,TRBV10-2,CAINPLAGGRTDTQYF,TGCGCCATCAACCCTTTAGCGGGAGGGAGAACAGATACGCAGTATTTT
TRBJ2-7,TRBD1,.,TRBV4-2,CASSGTGVHEQYF,TGTGCCAGCTCTGGGACAGGGGTTCACGAGCAGTACTTC
TRBJ1-6,.,many,TRBV4-2,CASSQDRGTPGSPLHF,TGTGCCAGCAGCCAAGACAGGGGAACCCCCGGGTCACCCCTCCACTTT
TRBJ1-4,.,.,TRBV7-6,CASSLEAQGPPLF,TGTGCCAGCAGCTTAGAGGCCCAGGGTCCGCCGCTTTTT
TRBJ1-6,.,.,TRBV28,CASSLLVSHNSPLHF,TGTGCCAGCAGTTTACTAGTCTCGCACAATTCACCCCTCCACTTT
TRBJ2-2,TRBD1,few,TRBV29-1,CSVWGQPGELFF,TGCAGCGTTTGGGGACAGCCCGGGGAGCTGTTTTTT
TRBJ1-1,.,many,TRBV5-1,CASSIGQNINTEAFF,TGCGCCAGCAGCATAGGACAGAACATTAACACTGAAGCTTTCTTT
TRBJ2-7,.,.,TRBV19,CAKSYEQYF,TGTGCCAAAAGCTACGAGCAGTACTTC
TRBJ2-7,.,.,TRBV20-1,CSAPVPWDEQYF,TGCAGTGCCCCGGTCCCTTGGGACGAGCAGTACTTC